Listed here are 7 T cell receptor beta chains from one sample, sequenced in a study of CD8 T cells in ankylosing spondylitis. MiXCR, run by TCRdb on the 5' RACE reads, gives a single entry per CDR3 protein. The table has 150,000 to 200,000 distinct CDR3 sequences, about 32% seen once. Sequences were obtained from synovial fluid, either unsorted or a sorted T cell fraction (not recorded which). These receptors were collected from a male donor with ankylosing spondylitis.

The chain recombines TRBV7-9 with TRBJ2-1, with D possibly called TRBD1 or TRBD2 (5 bases each). The V gene's germline CDR1 is SEHNR and CDR2 FQNEAQ (reference sequence). V lost 5 bases to trimming and J lost 8 bases, with 19 bases between them. CDR3 length: 15 residues. The CDR3 is CASSNRDPPLDEQFF. The CDR3 coding sequence is TGTGCCAGCAGCAACCGGGACCCCCCGTTGGATGAGCAGTTCTTC.

The gene calls are TRBV15 and TRBJ2-7, with 12 bases aligning to TRBD2. The V gene's germline CDR1 is LNHNV and CDR2 YYDKDF (reference sequence). V was pared by 3 bases and J by 4 bases, with 7 bases of the junction left unmatched. The CDR3 has 16 residues. The CDR3 reads CATSRGLAGNSYEQYF. The CDR3 region has the DNA TGTGCCACCAGCAGGGGACTAGCGGGTAATAGTTACGAGCAGTACTTC.

CDR3 coding DNA: TGTGCCAGCAGCTTAAGGGGGGGCTCGTACGAGCAGTACTTC. This codes for CASSLRGGSYEQYF. The chain recombines TRBV7-8 with TRBJ2-7; possibly TRBD2 for D (7 bases). Germline CDR1 reads SGHVS; CDR2 reads FQNEAQ. The CDR3 spans 14 residues. Trimming stripped 2 bases from V and 4 bases from J, with 12 bases between. The full variable domain, rest sourced from reference TRBV7-8 and TRBJ2-7, is GAGVSQSPRYKVAKRGQDVALRCDPISGHVSLFWYQQALGQGPEFLTYFQNEAQLDKSGLPSDRFFAERPEGSVSTLKIQRTQQEDSAVYLCASSLRGGSYEQYFGPGTRLTVT.

The genes are TRBV7-8 and TRBJ1-4; D is possibly TRBD1 (6 bases). The V gene lost 0 bases and the J gene lost 4 bases, with 9 bases spanning the gap. The CDR3 consists of 15 residues. Germline V gives CDR1 SGHVS, CDR2 FQNEAQ. CDR3 nucleotide sequence: TGTGCCAGCAGCTTAGCCGGGGGGCTTAATGAAAAACTGTTTTTT. It codes for CASSLAGGLNEKLFF.

This clonotype was picked up a small number of times. This chain connects TRBV5-4 to TRBJ2-7, with TRBD1 identical over 7 bases. This CDR3 is built from 16 residues. V shed 0 bases and J 3 bases; nucleotides not matched to a gene: 9. CDR1 SGHNT and CDR2 YYREEE come from the germline V gene (reference sequence). The CDR3 here is CASSLEVWTGRYEQYF. The CDR3 DNA sequence: TGTGCCAGCAGCTTGGAAGTATGGACAGGCCGCTACGAGCAGTACTTC. Full variable domain (rest looked up from reference TRBV5-4 and TRBJ2-7): ETGVTQSPTHLIKTRGQQVTLRCSSQSGHNTVSWYQQALGQGPQFIFQYYREEENGRGNFPPRFSGLQFPNYSSELNVNALELDDSALYLCASSLEVWTGRYEQYFGPGTRLTVT.

J is TRBJ2-7 and V is TRBV7-2; the D gene is possibly TRBD2 (5 bases). V lost 2 bases to trimming and J lost 6 bases, with 11 bases between them. The length of the CDR3 is 13 residues. Germline CDR1 is SGHTA and CDR2 is FQGNSA. Here the CDR3 reads CASSLWSEGEQYF. The CDR3 DNA reads TGTGCCAGCAGCTTATGGTCAGAGGGCGAGCAGTACTTC.

A single count supports this clonotype. The chain recombines TRBV20-1 with TRBJ1-4; D unresolved. The CDR3 contains 12 residues. The germline V gene has CDR1 DFQATT and CDR2 SNEGSKA (reference sequence). Trimming pared 2 bases from V and 8 bases from J, leaving 9 bases between. DNA of the CDR3: TGCAGTGCTAGAACATCAGGCGAAAAACTGTTTTTT. Translation: CSARTSGEKLFF.